This TCR beta chain was observed in a study of low-dose radiotherapy and immunotherapy resistance in tumors. Germline values: CDR1 MNHEY, CDR2 SVGAGI. The CDR3 is 9 residues long. Trimming stripped 8 bases from V and 15 bases from J, with 11 bases between. First-strand cDNA used TRAV- and TRBV-specific primers, covering alpha and beta chains. TCRs were amplified for approximately 21 PCR cycles with a constant-region primer and V-primer adapter. TCRdb reprocessed the reads via MiXCR and lists one record per CDR3 protein. The sample lists around 14,000 distinct CDR3 sequences; less than 55% were seen once.

The sequence was collected from a human donor with advanced metastatic prostate, ovarian, gallbladder or colorectal cancer (not recorded which). This table probably holds off-target reads from a library built for another chain. The V call is TRBV6-5, the J call TRBJ2-1; no reliable D call. The CDR3 region has the DNA TGTGCCAGCGGACCCGCCCCGTTCTTC. Translating gives CASGPAPFF.